Below, 24 T cell receptor beta chains from the same sample are listed, as sequenced in a study of PD-1 blockade in classical Hodgkin lymphoma. TCRdb keeps only in-frame clones here, not all; method: immunoSEQ multiplex PCR. The sample has fewer than 25,000 clones; 80% are singletons. The sample's time point: cycle 4 day 1 (C4D1), after less than seven weeks of nivolumab. Every single patient, without exception, relapsed after autologous stem cell transplantation, and brentuximab vedotin exposure varied. Sequencing was performed on peripheral blood mononuclear cells (PBMCs), taken before the fourth cycle of nivolumab. The receptor source for this set is a human donor with classical Hodgkin lymphoma.

This sequence joins TRBV11-2 and TRBJ1-6; D is ambiguous. This CDR3 spans 12 amino acids. V lost 3 bases, J lost 9 bases, and 6 bases lay in between. CDR1 and CDR2 from the germline V gene are SGHAT and FQNNGV. The CDR3 coding sequence is TGTGCCAGCAGCTTTGAGCTTTCACCCCTCCACTTT. Its translation: CASSFELSPLHF.

This rearrangement joins TRBV2 to TRBJ2-5; the D is unclear. Trimming took 1 base from V and 4 from J, leaving 7 bases between them. The CDR3 loop spans 13 amino acids. The V gene's germline CDR1 is SNHLY and CDR2 FYNNEI. CDR3 amino acids: CASSEVYRETQYF. In DNA form, the CDR3 reads TGTGCCAGCAGTGAAGTTTATCGAGAGACCCAGTACTTC.

The chain has TRBV20-1 and TRBJ1-2; D gene ambiguous. The germline gives CDR1 DFQATT, CDR2 SNEGSKA (reference sequence). Trimming stripped 5 bases from V and 3 bases from J, with 7 bases between. The CDR3 length is 11 residues. The CDR3 nucleotides are TGCAGTGCTTCGGTTGACTATGGCTACACCTTC. This sequence encodes CSASVDYGYTF.

This chain uses TRBV7-2 with TRBJ1-2; D unclear. V gave up 9 bases and J gave up 5 bases, with 28 bases separating them. The CDR3 runs to 17 residues. The germline V gene encodes CDR1 SGHTA and CDR2 FQGNSA. CDR3 region: CASLPQGQAGPIYGYTF. In DNA form, the CDR3 reads TGTGCCAGTCTACCTCAAGGGCAGGCCGGACCCATATATGGCTACACCTTC.

This chain connects TRBV7-3 to TRBJ2-7; D is possibly TRBD2 (7 bases). V was cut by 1 base and J by 2 bases, with 15 bases left in between. Germline lookup yields CDR1 SGHTA and CDR2 FQGTGA. This CDR3 comprises 16 residues. The CDR3 sequence: CASSLNGGEGAYEQYF. In DNA form, the CDR3 reads TGTGCCAGCAGCTTAAACGGAGGGGAGGGGGCCTACGAGCAGTACTTC.

This chain links TRBV28 with TRBJ2-7; TRBD2 aligns across 7 bases. The V gene end was trimmed by 2 bases and the J gene end by 0 bases; junction bases not matched to a gene: 7. CDR1 and CDR2 (germline): MDHEN, SYDVKM. The length of the CDR3 is 16 residues. The CDR3 region is CASSLAGVPSSYEQYF. The CDR3 region has the DNA TGTGCCAGCAGTTTAGCGGGAGTCCCTAGCTCCTACGAGCAGTACTTC.

The chain recombines TRBV4-2 with TRBJ2-2; D is ambiguous. Germline values: CDR1 LGHNA, CDR2 YNFKEQ. The CDR3 contains 15 residues. The V gene lost 1 base and the J gene lost 5 bases, with 11 bases spanning the gap. The CDR3 nucleotides are TGTGCCAGCAGCCAAGGGGGTTCGGAAACCGGGGAGCTGTTTTTT. Translation gives CASSQGGSETGELFF.

This sequence joins TRBV19 and TRBJ2-5, with 7 bases lining up with TRBD1. The CDR3 is 14 residues long. The J segment lost 3 bases and the V segment lost 3 bases, leaving 4 bases of the junction unmatched. Per germline, CDR1 LNHDA and CDR2 SQIVND (reference sequence). CDR3 in amino acids: CASSITGVEETQYF. The CDR3 bases are TGTGCCAGTAGTATTACAGGGGTTGAAGAGACCCAGTACTTC. The full variable domain, in which reference TRBV19 and TRBJ2-5 provide the parts outside the CDR3, is DGGITQSPKYLFRKEGQNVTLSCEQNLNHDAMYWYRQDPGQGLRLIYYSQIVNDFQKGDIAEGYSVSREKKESFPLTVTSAQKNPTAFYLCASSITGVEETQYFGPGTRLLVL.

The chain is built from TRBV5-1 and TRBJ2-7; 7 nucleotides match TRBD1. J lost 1 base, V lost 4 bases, and 2 bases had no gene match. Germline V gene sequence: CDR1 SGHRS, CDR2 YFSETQ. The CDR3 spans 13 residues. This chain's CDR3 is CASSRQGSYEQYF. In nucleotides, the CDR3 is TGCGCCAGCAGCCGACAGGGTTCCTACGAGCAGTACTTC. Filled out from reference TRBV5-1 and TRBJ2-7, the complete variable domain reads KAGVTQTPRYLIKTRGQQVTLSCSPISGHRSVSWYQQTPGQGLQFLFEYFSETQRNKGNFPGRFSGRQFSNSRSEMNVSTLELGDSALYLCASSRQGSYEQYFGPGTRLTVT.

V and J are TRBV28 and TRBJ1-5; 11 nucleotides align to TRBD1. V lost 6 bases, J lost 0 bases, and 7 bases stayed unmatched. The CDR3 consists of 17 residues. Looked up from germline, CDR1 is MDHEN and CDR2 is SYDVKM. CDR3 sequence reads: CASRDRDRGYSNQPQHF. In DNA form, the CDR3 reads TGTGCCAGCAGAGACAGGGACAGGGGGTATAGCAATCAGCCCCAGCATTTT. Full variable domain (rest looked up from reference TRBV28 and TRBJ1-5): DVKVTQSSRYLVKRTGEKVFLECVQDMDHENMFWYRQDPGLGLRLIYFSYDVKMKEKGDIPEGYSVSREKKERFSLILESASTNQTSMYLCASRDRDRGYSNQPQHFGDGTRLSIL.

By proportion, this clone is medium-sized. The chain recombines TRBV7-9 with TRBJ2-2, with D perhaps assigned TRBD1 or TRBD2 (5 bases each). The CDR3 sequence is 15 residues long. CDR1 SEHNR and CDR2 FQNEAQ come from the germline V gene (reference sequence). V lost 3 bases and J lost 0, with 8 bases in between. CDR3 loop: CASSFRGTNTGELFF. The CDR3 region has the DNA TGTGCCAGCAGCTTCCGGGGCACGAACACCGGGGAGCTGTTTTTT.

The J gene is TRBJ2-3, the V gene TRBV28; D is unresolved. This CDR3 has 15 amino acids. Germline V lookup: CDR1 MDHEN, CDR2 SYDVKM. The V and J ends lost 5 bases and 3 bases respectively, with 15 bases between them. The CDR3 DNA follows: TGTGCCAGCAGTGAAGAGAACGAGGTTACAGATACGCAGTATTTT. It yields the protein CASSEENEVTDTQYF.

This clone is termed medium-sized. V and J are TRBV2 and TRBJ1-2; 10 bases match TRBD1. The CDR3 length is 18 residues. Germline values: CDR1 SNHLY, CDR2 FYNNEI. V shed 7 bases and J 4 bases; nucleotides not matched to a gene: 18. The CDR3 nucleotides are TGTGCCAGCACCGGGCCCGGGACAGGGGTCCTCTGGGGCTATGGCTACACCTTC. Translating it yields CASTGPGTGVLWGYGYTF.

This clone was detected once. Its ends do not fully match the called genes, so a read error is possible. This sequence joins TRBV2 and TRBJ2-7; 11 nucleotides agree with TRBD1. The CDR3 spans 15 residues. The germline gives CDR1 SNHLY, CDR2 FYNNEI. This CDR3 is CASSEEDRGRFEQYF. CDR3 in DNA: TGTGCCAGCAGCGAAGAGGACAGGGGGCGCTTCGAGCAGTACTTC.

By share of the sample, this clone is medium-sized. The rearrangement links TRBV5-1 to TRBJ2-3, with TRBD2 matching over 10 bases. The CDR3 runs 15 residues. Per germline, CDR1 SGHRS and CDR2 YFSETQ. The trim removed 0 bases at V and 6 bases at J, leaving 4 bases unmatched. The CDR3 DNA is TGCGCCAGCAGCTTGGAGGCTAGCGGGAGCGATACGCAGTATTTT. It specifies CASSLEASGSDTQYF.

The rearrangement joins TRBV6-1 to TRBJ2-3; weak D call: TRBD2 (6 bases). The ends were cut back, 6 bases at V and 2 bases at J, with 24 bases in the middle. The CDR3 is 18 amino acids. The V gene's germline CDR1 is MNHNS and CDR2 SASEGT. The CDR3 DNA follows: TGTGCCAGCAGAGAACGACGGGCAACCGGGACTCCCACAGATACGCAGTATTTT. This translates into CASRERRATGTPTDTQYF.

The genes are TRBV5-1 and TRBJ2-3; the match to TRBD2 covers 7 bases. CDR1 is SGHRS and CDR2 is YFSETQ in the germline V gene. The CDR3 contains 13 residues. After removal of 2 bases from V and 5 bases from J, the junction contained 2 bases not matched to a gene. This chain's CDR3 is CASSFPGGDTQYF. The CDR3 bases are TGCGCCAGCAGCTTCCCGGGGGGAGATACGCAGTATTTT. Variable domain in full (rest from reference TRBV5-1 and TRBJ2-3): KAGVTQTPRYLIKTRGQQVTLSCSPISGHRSVSWYQQTPGQGLQFLFEYFSETQRNKGNFPGRFSGRQFSNSRSEMNVSTLELGDSALYLCASSFPGGDTQYFGPGTRLTVL.

As concerns this clone: At one end the junction does not follow the germline gene, possibly because of a read error. The chain links TRBV29-1 to TRBJ2-7; 7 bases fit TRBD1. Per germline, CDR1 SQVTM and CDR2 ANQGSEA. The CDR3 has 11 residues. The CDR3 region has the DNA TGCAGCGCCGGGGACAGCTACCAGCAGTACTTC. It specifies CSAGDSYQQYF.

Notes on this clone: Sequence at one end of the junction differs from germline and may be a read error. The chain recombines TRBV18 with TRBJ1-6, with D perhaps matching TRBD1 (6 bases). This CDR3 is built from 15 residues. Germline V gene sequence: CDR1 KGHSH, CDR2 LQKENI. CDR3 DNA sequence: TGTGCCAGCTCCCCACAGAAACAGGGCAATTCACCCCTCCACTTT. It codes for CASSPQKQGNSPLHF.

The rearrangement uses TRBV21-1 and TRBJ2-3; the DNA was not compared with TRBD2, the D call given in the table. TRBV21-1 is assigned pseudogene status. CDR3 length equals 18 residues. CDR3: CASSKVRASGGATDTQYF. The CDR3 DNA reads as TGTGCCAGCAGCAAAGTACGGGCTAGCGGGGGGGCCACAGATACGCAGTATTTT.

V gene TRBV9 combines with J gene TRBJ2-2, with 8 bases identical to TRBD2. Germline CDR1 is SGDLS and CDR2 is YYNGEE. V gave up 0 bases and J gave up 6 bases; unmatched junction bases: 4. The CDR3 contains 15 residues. CDR3 loop: CASSVAGRVAGELFF. The CDR3 DNA follows: TGTGCCAGCAGCGTAGCCGGGAGGGTGGCCGGGGAGCTGTTTTTT.

This rearrangement joins TRBV11-2 to TRBJ2-5; D remains ambiguous. There are 13 residues in the CDR3. From germline, CDR1 is SGHAT and CDR2 FQNNGV. Trimming took 5 bases from V and 5 from J, leaving 12 bases between them. CDR3 nucleotides: TGTGCCAGCAGCACTGGCGTAGTGGAGACCCAGTACTTC. This sequence encodes CASSTGVVETQYF.

V is TRBV7-9 and J is TRBJ2-1; either TRBD1 or TRBD2 may fit D (6 bases each). Germline-derived CDR1 and CDR2 are SEHNR and FQNEAQ (reference sequence). V was shortened by 2 bases and J by 6 bases, with 11 bases between the two germline ends. The CDR3 contains 14 residues. The CDR3, as DNA: TGTGCCAGCAGCTTAAAGGGGGGCCCCAATGAGCAGTTCTTC. It translates to CASSLKGGPNEQFF.

The V call is TRBV19, the J call TRBJ2-4, with D possibly matching TRBD1 (5 bases). Between the trimmed V and J ends, which lost 5 bases and 2 bases, there was a span of 16 bases. The CDR3 extends over 16 amino acids. Germline CDR1 LNHDA, CDR2 SQIVND (reference sequence). The CDR3 nucleotides read TGTGCCAGTAGTTACCCCGAGGCAGGGCCCAAAAACATTCAGTACTTC. Translation: CASSYPEAGPKNIQYF.